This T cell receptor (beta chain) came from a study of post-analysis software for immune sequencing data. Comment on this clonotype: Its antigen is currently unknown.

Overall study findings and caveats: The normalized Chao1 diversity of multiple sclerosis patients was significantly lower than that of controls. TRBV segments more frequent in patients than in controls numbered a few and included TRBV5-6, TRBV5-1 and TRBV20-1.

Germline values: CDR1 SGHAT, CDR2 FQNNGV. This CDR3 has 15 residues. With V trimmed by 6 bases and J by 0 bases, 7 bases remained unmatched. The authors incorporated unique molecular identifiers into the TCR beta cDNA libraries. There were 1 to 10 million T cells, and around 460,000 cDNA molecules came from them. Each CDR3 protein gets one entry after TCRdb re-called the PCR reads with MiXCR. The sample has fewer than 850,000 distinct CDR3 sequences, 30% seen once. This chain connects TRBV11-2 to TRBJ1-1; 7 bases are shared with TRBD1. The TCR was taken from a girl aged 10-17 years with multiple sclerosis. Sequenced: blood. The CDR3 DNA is TGTGCCAGCAGGCTAACAGGGGCCATGAACACTGAAGCTTTCTTT. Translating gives CASRLTGAMNTEAFF.